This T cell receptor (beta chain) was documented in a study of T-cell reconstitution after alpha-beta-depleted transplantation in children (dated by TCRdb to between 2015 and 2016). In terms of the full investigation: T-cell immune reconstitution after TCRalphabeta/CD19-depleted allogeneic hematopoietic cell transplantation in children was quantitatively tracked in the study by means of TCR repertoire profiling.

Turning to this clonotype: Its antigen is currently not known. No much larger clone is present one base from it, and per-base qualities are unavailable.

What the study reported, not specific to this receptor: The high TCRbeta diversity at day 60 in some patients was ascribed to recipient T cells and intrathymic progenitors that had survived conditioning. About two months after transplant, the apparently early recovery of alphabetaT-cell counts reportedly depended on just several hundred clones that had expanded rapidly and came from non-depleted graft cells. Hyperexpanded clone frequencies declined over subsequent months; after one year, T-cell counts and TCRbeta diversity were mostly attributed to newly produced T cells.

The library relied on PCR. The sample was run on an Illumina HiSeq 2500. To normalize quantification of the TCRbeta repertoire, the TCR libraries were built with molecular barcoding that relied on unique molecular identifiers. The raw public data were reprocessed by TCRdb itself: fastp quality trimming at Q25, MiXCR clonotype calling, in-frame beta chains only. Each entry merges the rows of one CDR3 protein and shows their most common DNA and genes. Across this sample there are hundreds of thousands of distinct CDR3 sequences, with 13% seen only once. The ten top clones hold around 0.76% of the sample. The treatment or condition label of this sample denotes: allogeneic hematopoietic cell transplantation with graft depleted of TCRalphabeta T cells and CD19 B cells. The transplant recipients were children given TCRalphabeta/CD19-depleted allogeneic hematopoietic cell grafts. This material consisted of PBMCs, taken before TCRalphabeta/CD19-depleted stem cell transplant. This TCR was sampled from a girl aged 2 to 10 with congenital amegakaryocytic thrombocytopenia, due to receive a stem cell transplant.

The CDR3: CASSTDIEQFF. The nucleotide sequence reads TGTGCCAGCAGCACCGACATTGAGCAGTTCTTC. This chain joins TRBV5-6 to TRBJ2-1, with no D gene named confidently. Reading the germline V gene gives CDR1 SGHDT and CDR2 YYEEEE. V gives up 4 bases and J gives up 9 bases, and the segment between their germline ends measures 8 bases. Taken from cysteine to phenylalanine, the CDR3 has 11 residues. Here the CDR3 DNA is all that survives: 33 bases in frame from base 1.